The 19 T cell receptor beta chains below were found in one sample sequenced in a study of T cells of healthy individuals. TCRdb recomputed calls from the 5' RACE reads with MiXCR, one row per CDR3 protein. The table has 60,000 to 75,000 distinct CDR3 sequences, roughly 16% seen once. Source of these receptors: a human donor in good health.

The V call is TRBV5-1, the J call TRBJ1-5; 7 bases line up with TRBD1. With 1 base clipped from V and 4 bases from J, the junction kept 5 bases outside the gene matches. This CDR3 has 15 residues. Germline V gene data show CDR1 as SGHRS and CDR2 as YFSETQ. CDR3 protein: CASSLRAGGNQPQHF. In DNA, the CDR3 is TGCGCCAGCAGCTTGCGGGCAGGGGGTAATCAGCCCCAGCATTTT.

In this sample, this clonotype turned up many times. The chain employs TRBV7-3 and TRBJ2-1; tentative D call: TRBD1 (6 bases). The CDR3 is made up of 14 amino acids. Germline V CDR1 and CDR2: SGHTA, FQGTGA. The ends were cut back, 5 bases at V and 6 bases at J, with 14 bases in the middle. CDR3: CASSPAGVGNEQFF. The CDR3 coding sequence is TGTGCCAGCAGCCCCGCAGGGGTAGGCAATGAGCAGTTCTTC.

This chain links TRBV4-2 with TRBJ1-1; D not certain. Between the trimmed V and J ends, which lost 1 base and 3 bases, there was a span of 15 bases. Germline CDR1 and CDR2: LGHNA and YNFKEQ. This CDR3 comprises 16 residues. The CDR3 region is CASSQAPRDLDTEAFF. The CDR3 DNA is TGTGCCAGCAGCCAAGCCCCCCGAGACCTAGACACTGAAGCTTTCTTT.

This clonotype came up a few times. The chain combines TRBV29-1 with TRBJ2-3; the D is unclear. Trimming pared 3 bases from V and 3 bases from J, leaving 7 bases between. This CDR3 spans 12 amino acids. Germline assignment: CDR1 SQVTM and CDR2 ANQGSEA. The CDR3 protein is CSVELTTDTQYF. As DNA, the CDR3 is TGCAGCGTTGAGTTGACAACAGATACGCAGTATTTT.

This clonotype was recorded many times. V and J are TRBV12-3 or TRBV12-4 and TRBJ2-4; 7 nucleotides match TRBD2. CDR3 length equals 15 residues. After removal of 6 bases from V and 3 bases from J, the junction contained 8 bases not matched to a gene. In DNA, the CDR3 is TGTGCCAGCAGCCCAGCGGGATCGGTCAAAAACATTCAGTACTTC. Translated: CASSPAGSVKNIQYF.

The gene calls are TRBV4-1 and TRBJ1-5; D unclear. The length of the CDR3 is 10 residues. Germline V gene data show CDR1 as MGHRA and CDR2 as YSYEKL. V dropped 11 bases and J dropped 11 bases, with 13 bases sitting between them. The CDR3 DNA sequence: TGCGCCGAAGGGCCCTCAGCCCAGCATTTT. Amino acids: CAEGPSAQHF.

This clonotype was seen more than once but under ten times. The chain is built from TRBV7-9 and TRBJ2-1; 9 nucleotides agree with TRBD1. The germline CDR1 and CDR2 sequences are SEHNR and FQNEAQ (reference sequence). Trimming at V came to 0 bases and at J to 7 bases, leaving 7 bases not matched to a gene. This CDR3 spans 16 amino acids. CDR3 coding DNA: TGTGCCAGCAGCTTAGCGGGGACAGGGCATGGAAATGAGCAGTTCTTC. Translating gives CASSLAGTGHGNEQFF.

This clonotype occurred a few times. J is TRBJ2-1 and V is TRBV4-1, with D maybe TRBD1 (5 bases). The CDR3 is 15 amino acids. Germline values: CDR1 MGHRA, CDR2 YSYEKL. V was shortened by 0 bases and J by 2 bases, with 8 bases between the two germline ends. Here the CDR3 DNA reads TGCGCCAGCAGCCAAGATGGGGCTACCTACAATGAGCAGTTCTTC. The encoded protein is CASSQDGATYNEQFF.

This clonotype was counted many times. The chain employs TRBV10-3 and TRBJ2-7, with TRBD2 matching over 8 bases. V lost 0 bases, J lost 3 bases, and 7 bases stayed unmatched. Germline CDR1 ENHRY, CDR2 SYGVKD. The CDR3 is 16 amino acids. As DNA, the CDR3 is TGTGCCATCAGTGAGTCCGGACTAGCCCGATACTACGAGCAGTACTTC. Translated: CAISESGLARYYEQYF.

This clonotype has a handful of counts. The V gene is TRBV12-3 or TRBV12-4, the J gene TRBJ1-2; D call uncertain. This CDR3 spans 14 amino acids. V lost 2 bases and J 4 bases, leaving 11 bases between the germline ends. DNA for the CDR3: TGTGCCAGCAGTTTAATGTCAAACAGCTATGGCTACACCTTC. As protein: CASSLMSNSYGYTF.

This clonotype was counted a few times. The chain carries TRBV7-9 and TRBJ2-5; D perhaps matches TRBD2 (5 bases). Trimming removed 2 bases from V and 5 bases from J, with 9 bases in between. Germline V gene data show CDR1 as SEHNR and CDR2 as FQNEAQ (reference sequence). The CDR3 spans 13 residues. As DNA, the CDR3 is TGTGCCAGCAGCTTAAGAGGGTATGAGACCCAGTACTTC. Translated: CASSLRGYETQYF.

The chain combines TRBV27 with TRBJ2-2; D not certain. Germline values: CDR1 MNHEY, CDR2 SMNVEV (reference sequence). This CDR3 has 14 residues. Trimming pared 5 bases from V and 0 bases from J, leaving 7 bases between. The CDR3 is CASSVVPNTGELFF. As DNA, the CDR3 is TGTGCCAGCAGTGTGGTACCGAACACCGGGGAGCTGTTTTTT.

This clonotype was detected a few times. The chain employs TRBV20-1 and TRBJ2-7, with TRBD2 matching 11 bases. This CDR3 has 13 amino acids. Per the germline V gene, CDR1 is DFQATT and CDR2 is SNEGSKA (reference sequence). Germline trimming cut 4 bases from V and 4 bases from J; bases unmatched to any gene: 3. CDR3 protein: CSATGTSGYEQYF. The DNA for the CDR3 is TGCAGTGCTACGGGGACTAGCGGTTACGAGCAGTACTTC.

In its sample, this clonotype was seen once. This sequence may be a read error, since a much larger clone differs from it by one base. The chain joins TRBV14 to TRBJ1-2; D may be TRBD1 (6 bases). Germline values: CDR1 SGHDN, CDR2 FVKESK. There are 14 residues in the CDR3. The ends were cut back, 5 bases at V and 7 bases at J, with 17 bases in the middle. The CDR3 DNA follows: TGTGCCAGCAGCAAAGGGCGGACAGCGCTTGGCTACACCTTC. Translated, it gives CASSKGRTALGYTF.

This clonotype was seen repeatedly, ten times or more. The chain has TRBV4-1 and TRBJ2-7; TRBD1 agrees at 10 bases. This CDR3 is built from 17 residues. V shed 1 base, J shed 2 bases, and the junction held 8 bases outside the gene matches. Germline V gene lookup returns CDR1 MGHRA and CDR2 YSYEKL. The CDR3: CASSQASEGQGTYEQYF. DNA of the CDR3: TGCGCCAGCAGCCAAGCGTCGGAGGGACAGGGGACCTACGAGCAGTACTTC.

The CDR3: CASSAGLAGVSGELFF. Written as DNA, the CDR3 is TGTGCCAGCAGCGCGGGACTAGCGGGAGTTTCGGGGGAGCTGTTTTTT. This chain connects TRBV5-5 to TRBJ2-2; 14 nucleotides line up with TRBD2. The J segment lost 8 bases and the V segment lost 4 bases, leaving 7 bases of the junction unmatched. Per germline, CDR1 SGHKS and CDR2 YYEKEE (reference sequence). This CDR3 comprises 16 residues. Variable domain in full (rest from reference TRBV5-5 and TRBJ2-2): DAGVTQSPTHLIKTRGQQVTLRCSPISGHKSVSWYQQVLGQGPQFIFQYYEKEERGRGNFPDRFSARQFPNYSSELNVNALLLGDSALYLCASSAGLAGVSGELFFGEGSRLTVL.

This chain uses TRBV20-1 with TRBJ2-7; 8 bases map to TRBD2. The trim removed 6 bases at V and 5 bases at J, leaving 15 bases unmatched. The CDR3 covers 15 residues. Germline loops: CDR1 DFQATT, CDR2 SNEGSKA (reference sequence). The CDR3 sequence: CSAHSSSGRAHEQYF. Written as DNA, the CDR3 is TGCAGTGCCCACAGCTCAAGCGGGAGAGCTCACGAGCAGTACTTC.

There are many counts of this clonotype. The J gene is TRBJ1-1, the V gene TRBV7-2, with unresolved D. The CDR3 loop spans 13 amino acids. Deletions cut 7 bases from V and 1 base from J, with 10 bases between. The germline V gene encodes CDR1 SGHTA and CDR2 FQGNSA. The CDR3 coding sequence is TGTGCCAGCAACTATCCGCCGAACACTGAAGCTTTCTTT. Encoded protein: CASNYPPNTEAFF.

In regard to this clonotype: A read error may explain this, as a much larger clone is one base away. J is TRBJ2-1 and V is TRBV5-4; D is perhaps TRBD2 (6 bases). The CDR3 is 18 amino acids. CDR1 and CDR2 (germline): SGHNT, YYREEE (reference sequence). The V and J ends lost 0 bases and 0 bases respectively, with 16 bases between them. CDR3: CASSLGVTSTYSYNEQFF. The DNA for the CDR3 is TGTGCCAGCAGCTTGGGGGTAACTAGCACATACTCCTACAATGAGCAGTTCTTC. The whole variable domain, remainder taken from reference TRBV5-4 and TRBJ2-1, is ETGVTQSPTHLIKTRGQQVTLRCSSQSGHNTVSWYQQALGQGPQFIFQYYREEENGRGNFPPRFSGLQFPNYSSELNVNALELDDSALYLCASSLGVTSTYSYNEQFFGPGTRLTVL.